Sequencing of this T cell receptor (beta chain) was carried out in a study of blood T cell repertoires in COVID-19. Looked up from germline, CDR1 is MNHEY and CDR2 is SMNVEV (reference sequence). V lost 2 bases and J 5 bases, leaving 15 bases between the germline ends. This CDR3 is 15 amino acids long. Generated by immunoSEQ multiplex PCR, the TCRdb table keeps only in-frame clones and is missing some. The sample records some 240,000 clones, about 90% being singletons. The chain uses TRBV27 and TRBJ2-5, with a weak D call TRBD1 (6 bases). The TCR was taken from a man aged 55 to 70 with COVID-19, enrolled during active disease. Sequencing input: peripheral blood. The CDR3 reads CASSLGLGTRETQYF. The CDR3 DNA is TGTGCCAGCAGTTTAGGATTGGGGACACGGGAGACCCAGTACTTC.